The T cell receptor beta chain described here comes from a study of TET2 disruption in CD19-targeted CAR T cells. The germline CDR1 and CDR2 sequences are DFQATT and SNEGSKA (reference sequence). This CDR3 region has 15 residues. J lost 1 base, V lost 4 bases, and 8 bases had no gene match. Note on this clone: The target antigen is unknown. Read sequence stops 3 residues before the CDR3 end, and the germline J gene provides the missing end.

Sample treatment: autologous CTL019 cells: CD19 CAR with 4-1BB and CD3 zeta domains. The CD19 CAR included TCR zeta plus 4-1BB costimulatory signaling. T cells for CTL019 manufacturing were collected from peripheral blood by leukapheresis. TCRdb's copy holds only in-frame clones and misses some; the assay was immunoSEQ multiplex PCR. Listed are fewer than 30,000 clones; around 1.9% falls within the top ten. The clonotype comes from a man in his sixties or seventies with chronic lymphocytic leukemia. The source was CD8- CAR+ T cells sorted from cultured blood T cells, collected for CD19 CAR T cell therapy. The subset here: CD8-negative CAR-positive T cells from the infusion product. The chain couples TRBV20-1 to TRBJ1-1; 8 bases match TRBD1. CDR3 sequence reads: CSATGTGGGNTEAFF. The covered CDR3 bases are TGCAGTGCTACAGGGACAGGTGGTGGGAACACTGAA.